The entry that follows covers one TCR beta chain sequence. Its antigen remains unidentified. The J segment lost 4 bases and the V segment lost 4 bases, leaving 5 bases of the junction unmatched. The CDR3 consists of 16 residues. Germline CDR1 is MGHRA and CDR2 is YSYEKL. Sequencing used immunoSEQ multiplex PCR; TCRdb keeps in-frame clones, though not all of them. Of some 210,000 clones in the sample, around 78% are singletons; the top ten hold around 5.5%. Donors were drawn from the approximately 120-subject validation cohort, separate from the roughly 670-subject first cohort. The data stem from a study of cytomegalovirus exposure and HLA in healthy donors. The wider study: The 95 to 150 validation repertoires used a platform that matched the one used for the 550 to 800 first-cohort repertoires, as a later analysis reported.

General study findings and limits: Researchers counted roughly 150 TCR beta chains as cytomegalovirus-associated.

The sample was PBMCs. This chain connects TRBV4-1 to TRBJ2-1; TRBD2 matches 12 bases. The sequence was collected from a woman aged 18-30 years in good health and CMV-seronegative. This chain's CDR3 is CASSPRTSGVYNEQFF. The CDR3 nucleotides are TGCGCCAGCAGCCCCCGGACTAGCGGGGTGTACAATGAGCAGTTCTTC.